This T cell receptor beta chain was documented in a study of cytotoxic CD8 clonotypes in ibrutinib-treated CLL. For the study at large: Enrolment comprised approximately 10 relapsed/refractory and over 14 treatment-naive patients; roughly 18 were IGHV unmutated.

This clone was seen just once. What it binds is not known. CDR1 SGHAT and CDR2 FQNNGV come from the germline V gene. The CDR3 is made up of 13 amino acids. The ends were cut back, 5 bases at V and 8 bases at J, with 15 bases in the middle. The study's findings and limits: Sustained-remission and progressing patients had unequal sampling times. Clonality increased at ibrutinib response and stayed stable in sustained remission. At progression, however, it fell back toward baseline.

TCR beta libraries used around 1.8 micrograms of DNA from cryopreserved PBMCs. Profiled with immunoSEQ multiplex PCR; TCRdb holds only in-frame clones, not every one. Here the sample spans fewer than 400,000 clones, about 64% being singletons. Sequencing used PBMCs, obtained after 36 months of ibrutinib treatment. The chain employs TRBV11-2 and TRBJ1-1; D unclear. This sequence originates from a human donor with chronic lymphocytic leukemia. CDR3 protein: CASSAFSLEEAFF. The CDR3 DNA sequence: TGTGCCAGCAGCGCGTTTAGTTTAGAAGAAGCTTTCTTT.